This note documents a single TCR beta chain sequence. Its antigen is unknown. The CDR3 extends over 12 amino acids. V dropped 7 bases and J dropped 1 base, with 7 bases sitting between them. Germline V gene lookup returns CDR1 SNHLY and CDR2 FYNNEI. This record belongs to a study of cytomegalovirus exposure and HLA in healthy donors. The wider study: Later analysis reported that the roughly 110 validation repertoires shared the platform of the 650 to 700 first-cohort repertoires. Study results and caveats: Associated with cytomegalovirus, according to the listing, were about 160 TCR beta chains. Reports described diagnosis of cytomegalovirus status by the classifier as highly specific and sensitive.

Sequenced by immunoSEQ multiplex PCR; TCRdb stores in-frame clones only, minus some. Among 90,000 to 150,000 clones listed, more than 75% were seen once. Sequencing input: PBMCs. This sequence was found in a woman aged 18-35 years in good health and CMV-seropositive. The rearrangement joins TRBV2 to TRBJ1-2, with D uncertain. The CDR3 spells CASNGDNYGYTF. CDR3 nucleotides: TGTGCCAGCAACGGAGATAACTATGGCTACACCTTC.